This T cell receptor (beta chain) stems from a study of T-cell reconstitution after alpha-beta-depleted transplantation in children. Preparation of the TCRbeta library was carried out with unique molecular identifiers. TCRdb analysed the PCR reads with MiXCR anew, one entry per CDR3 protein. The data show around 380,000 distinct CDR3 sequences, approximately 11% seen once. CDR3 size: 11 residues. Trimming cost V 4 bases and J 5 bases, with 3 bases left between them. Germline lookup yields CDR1 KGHSH and CDR2 LQKENI. In its sample, this clonotype was seen many times. The chain recombines TRBV18 with TRBJ2-1; D gene unclear. The clonotype comes from a human donor who donated a stem cell graft to a child with acute myeloid leukemia. The sample in question was PBMCs from the stem cell graft donor, obtained from the stem cell graft. The CDR3 coding sequence is TGTGCCAGCTCACAAGACAATGAGCAGTTCTTC. Its protein product is CASSQDNEQFF.